One T cell receptor (beta chain) is described in this entry. This clonotype is a singleton in its sample. Its antigen target is currently unknown. Per-base quality was not reported, and no clone a single base away is much larger than it. The data are from a study of T-cell memory formation after mild COVID-19 (dated by TCRdb to the early 2020s). Regarding the research as a whole: TCR sequence clusters from the two donors were largely donor specific. T-cell clones expanding and contracting after mild COVID-19 in two donors were tracked by longitudinal TCRalpha and TCRbeta repertoire sequencing. The cohort comprised two young, previously healthy adult volunteers, one female and one male. Study-level results and caveats: SARS-CoV-2 specificity of the second-wave clones peaking on day 37 was not confirmed. Some responding clones were found in pre-infection memory, which suggests that pre-existing cross-reactive memory T cells took part in the SARS-CoV-2 response. The study included only a couple of mild cases, and larger cohorts that include severe cases with pre-infection samples were judged to be necessary. Clones contracting from day 15 to 85 had balanced CD4/CD8 phenotypes, while a second wave expanding from day 15 to 37 was biased towards CD4+. Contracting CD4+ clones were found mainly in CM and EM memory subsets, while CD8+ clones were enriched in EMRA.

TCRdb shows the sequencer as Illumina NovaSeq 6000. cDNA libraries for TCRalpha and TCRbeta were prepared by 5'RACE using constant-segment primers, with sample barcodes and unique molecular identifiers added. RNA was extracted from every sample with Trizol reagent. Libraries were amplified in two PCR steps, with a second sample barcode and Illumina TruSeq adapters added in the second step. Sequencing of the libraries was done on an Illumina NovaSeq, producing 2 x 150 bp paired-end reads. Per the authors' processing: The reads were demultiplexed and collapsed into UMI-guided consensus sequences using migec v1.2.7. Using mixcr v2.1.11, UMI consensuses were aligned to TRA and TRB V and J templates and then assembled into clonotypes. Expanded or contracted clonotypes were those called significant by both edgeR and NoisET, with noise models trained on biological replicates. For edgeR calls, the cutoffs were a false discovery rate-adjusted p below 0.01 and a log2 fold-change threshold of 1. As an exploratory analysis of dynamics, PCA with hierarchical clustering was applied to max-normalized trajectories of the 1000 most abundant clonotypes. Each responding clone was given a CD4 or CD8 phenotype based on the CD4+ and CD8+ repertoires, which had been sequenced separately. The public reads were reprocessed in TCRdb via fastp at Q25 and MiXCR, keeping in-frame beta chains. Identical CDR3 protein sequences are pooled into one entry, listed with their most common genes and DNA. None of the V and J calls come from the authors' own analysis; TCRdb made them. Within this sample are 350,000 to 450,000 distinct CDR3 sequences, with 25% to 30% of them counted one time only. Roughly 13% of the sample comes from the top ten.

Deletion took 0 bases off V and 5 bases off J, with a span of 10 bases between the germline ends. From the cysteine up to the phenylalanine, the CDR3 has a length of 14 residues. Of all the DNA, just the CDR3 is kept, 42 bases in frame from base 1. In the germline V gene (reference sequence), CDR1 corresponds to LGHDT and CDR2 to YNNKEL. Ficoll-Paque density gradient centrifugation was used to isolate PBMCs. Sequencing was done on a sample of PBMCs or a T cell subset sorted from them (not recorded which). The TCR comes from an adult woman who had mild COVID-19 (a few samples of this study predate the infection). The sample titles of this study are shuffled in the database, so cell type and time point are left out; the donor was told from shared clones. The rearrangement joined TRBV3-1 to TRBJ2-5; the D gene remains uncertain. The nucleotide sequence reads TGTGCCAGCAGCCAAGAGGCTAGTCGGGAGACCCAGTACTTC. Its protein product is CASSQEASRETQYF.